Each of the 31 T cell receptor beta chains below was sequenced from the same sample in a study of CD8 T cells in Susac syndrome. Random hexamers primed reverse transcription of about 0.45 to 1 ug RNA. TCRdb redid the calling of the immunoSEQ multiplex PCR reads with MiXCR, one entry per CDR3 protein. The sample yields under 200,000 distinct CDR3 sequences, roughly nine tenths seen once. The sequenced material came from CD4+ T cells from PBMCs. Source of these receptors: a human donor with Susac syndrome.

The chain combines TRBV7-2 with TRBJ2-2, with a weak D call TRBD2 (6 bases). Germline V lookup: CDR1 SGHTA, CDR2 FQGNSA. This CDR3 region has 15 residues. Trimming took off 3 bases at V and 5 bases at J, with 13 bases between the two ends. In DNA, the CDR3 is TGTGCCAGCAGCTTGGGCGGGAAAGTTACCGGGGAGCTGTTTTTT. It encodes CASSLGGKVTGELFF.

The CDR3 coding sequence is TGTGCCAGCAGTCCTAGTCCGGGGGGGCTGGGAGATACGCAGTATTTT. It yields the protein CASSPSPGGLGDTQYF. The chain employs TRBV6-1 and TRBJ2-3; TRBD2 matches at 8 bases. V trimming: 5 bases; J trimming: 5 bases; junction bases outside the gene matches: 12. Germline V gives CDR1 MNHNS, CDR2 SASEGT. This CDR3 is built from 16 residues.

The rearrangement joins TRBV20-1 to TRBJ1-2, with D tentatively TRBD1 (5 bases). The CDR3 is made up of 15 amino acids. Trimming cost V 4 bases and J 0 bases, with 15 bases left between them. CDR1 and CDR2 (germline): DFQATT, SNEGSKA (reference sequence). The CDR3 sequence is CSAIRTGDSNYGYTF. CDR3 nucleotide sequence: TGCAGTGCTATCCGAACAGGTGACTCTAACTATGGCTACACCTTC.

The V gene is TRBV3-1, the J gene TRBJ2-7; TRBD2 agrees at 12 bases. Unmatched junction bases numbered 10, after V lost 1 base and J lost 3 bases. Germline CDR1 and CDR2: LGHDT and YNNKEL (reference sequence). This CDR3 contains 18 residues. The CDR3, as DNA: TGTGCCAGCAGCCAAGGGTTAGGCCTAGCGGGGGGGTTCTACGAGCAGTACTTC. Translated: CASSQGLGLAGGFYEQYF.

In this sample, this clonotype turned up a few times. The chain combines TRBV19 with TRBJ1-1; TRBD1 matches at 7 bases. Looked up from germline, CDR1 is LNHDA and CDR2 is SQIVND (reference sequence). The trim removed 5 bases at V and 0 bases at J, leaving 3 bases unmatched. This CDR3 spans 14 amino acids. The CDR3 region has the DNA TGTGCCAGTAGTCGACAGGGAATGAACACTGAAGCTTTCTTT. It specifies CASSRQGMNTEAFF.

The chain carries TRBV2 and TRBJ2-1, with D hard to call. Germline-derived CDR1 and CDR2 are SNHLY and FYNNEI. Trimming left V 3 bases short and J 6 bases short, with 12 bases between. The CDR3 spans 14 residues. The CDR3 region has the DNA TGTGCCAGCAGTGACATCCCTCTTTCCAATGAGCAGTTCTTC. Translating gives CASSDIPLSNEQFF.

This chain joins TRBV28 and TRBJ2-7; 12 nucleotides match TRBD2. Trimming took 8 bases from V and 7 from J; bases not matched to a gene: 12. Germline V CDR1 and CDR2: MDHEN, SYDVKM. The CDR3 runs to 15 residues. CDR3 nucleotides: TGTGCCAGCGGACTCCTAGCGGGAGGGCCGAGGGAGCAGTACTTC. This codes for CASGLLAGGPREQYF.

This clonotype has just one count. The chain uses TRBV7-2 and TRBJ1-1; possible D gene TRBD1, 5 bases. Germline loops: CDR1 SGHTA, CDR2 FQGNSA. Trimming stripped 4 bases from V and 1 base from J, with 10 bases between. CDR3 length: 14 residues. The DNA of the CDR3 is TGTGCCAGCAGCTCGACAGTATGGAACACTGAAGCTTTCTTT. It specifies CASSSTVWNTEAFF.

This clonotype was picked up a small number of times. The CDR3 region has the DNA TGCGCCAGCAGCCAAACGCCCACAGGGTCCTATAATTCACCCCTCCACTTT. Protein: CASSQTPTGSYNSPLHF. The V call is TRBV5-1, the J call TRBJ1-6, with D tentatively TRBD1 (6 bases). V gave up 4 bases and J gave up 1 base, with 15 bases separating them. Germline CDR1 is SGHRS and CDR2 is YFSETQ. This CDR3 has 17 residues. Variable domain in full (rest from reference TRBV5-1 and TRBJ1-6): KAGVTQTPRYLIKTRGQQVTLSCSPISGHRSVSWYQQTPGQGLQFLFEYFSETQRNKGNFPGRFSGRQFSNSRSEMNVSTLELGDSALYLCASSQTPTGSYNSPLHFGNGTRLTVT.

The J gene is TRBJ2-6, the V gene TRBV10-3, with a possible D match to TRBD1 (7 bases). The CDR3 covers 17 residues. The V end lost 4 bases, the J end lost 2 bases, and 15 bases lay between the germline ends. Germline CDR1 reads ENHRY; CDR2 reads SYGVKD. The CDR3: CAISAQGTSPGANVLTF. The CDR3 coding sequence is TGTGCCATCAGTGCACAGGGGACTTCCCCTGGGGCCAACGTCCTGACTTTC.

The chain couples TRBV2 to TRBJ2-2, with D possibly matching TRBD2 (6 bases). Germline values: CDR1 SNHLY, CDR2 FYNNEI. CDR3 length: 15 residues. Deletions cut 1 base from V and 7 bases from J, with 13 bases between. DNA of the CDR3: TGTGCCAGCAGTGAAGGGGCTAGCGTCGGCGGGGAGCTGTTTTTT. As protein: CASSEGASVGGELFF.

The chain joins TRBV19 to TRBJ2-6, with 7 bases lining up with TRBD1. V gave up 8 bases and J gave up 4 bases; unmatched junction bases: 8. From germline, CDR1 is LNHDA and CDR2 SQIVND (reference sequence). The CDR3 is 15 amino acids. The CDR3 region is CASSVQGPGANVLTF. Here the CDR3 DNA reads TGTGCCAGTTCCGTACAGGGGCCGGGGGCCAACGTCCTGACTTTC.

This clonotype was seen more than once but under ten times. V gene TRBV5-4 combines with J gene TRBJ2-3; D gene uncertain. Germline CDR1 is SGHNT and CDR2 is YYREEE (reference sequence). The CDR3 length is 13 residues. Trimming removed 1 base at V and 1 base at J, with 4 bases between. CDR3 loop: CASSLTGTDTQYF. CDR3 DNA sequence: TGTGCCAGCAGCTTGACGGGCACAGATACGCAGTATTTT.

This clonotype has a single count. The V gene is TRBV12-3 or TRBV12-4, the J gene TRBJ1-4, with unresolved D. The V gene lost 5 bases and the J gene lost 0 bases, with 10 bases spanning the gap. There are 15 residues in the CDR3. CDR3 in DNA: TGTGCCAGCAGTCCCCGACCTGCAACTAATGAAAAACTGTTTTTT. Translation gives CASSPRPATNEKLFF.

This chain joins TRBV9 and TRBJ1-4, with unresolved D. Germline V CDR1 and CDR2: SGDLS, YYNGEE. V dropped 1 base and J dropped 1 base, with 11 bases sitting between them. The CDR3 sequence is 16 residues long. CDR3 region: CASSVLTDGTNEKLFF. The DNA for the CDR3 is TGTGCCAGCAGCGTATTGACGGACGGAACTAATGAAAAACTGTTTTTT.

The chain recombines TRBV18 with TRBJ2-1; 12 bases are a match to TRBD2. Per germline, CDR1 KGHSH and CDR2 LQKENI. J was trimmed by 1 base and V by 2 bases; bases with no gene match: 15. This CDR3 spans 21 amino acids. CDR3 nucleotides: TGTGCCAGCTCACCAATGCAACACGGACTAGCGGGGATGGGGTCCTACAATGAGCAGTTCTTC. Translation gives CASSPMQHGLAGMGSYNEQFF.

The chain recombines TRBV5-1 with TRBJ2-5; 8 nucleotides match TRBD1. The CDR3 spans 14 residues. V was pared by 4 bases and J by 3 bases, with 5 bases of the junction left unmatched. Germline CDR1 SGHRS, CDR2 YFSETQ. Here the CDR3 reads CASSVGQAEETQYF. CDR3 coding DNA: TGCGCCAGCAGCGTGGGACAGGCAGAAGAGACCCAGTACTTC.

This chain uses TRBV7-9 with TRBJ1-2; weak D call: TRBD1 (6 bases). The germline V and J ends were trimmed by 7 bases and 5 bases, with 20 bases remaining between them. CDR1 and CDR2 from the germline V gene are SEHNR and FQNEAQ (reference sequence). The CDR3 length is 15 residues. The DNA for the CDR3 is TGTGCCAGCAATCGTTGGACAGACGAGAATTATGGCTACACCTTC. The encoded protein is CASNRWTDENYGYTF.

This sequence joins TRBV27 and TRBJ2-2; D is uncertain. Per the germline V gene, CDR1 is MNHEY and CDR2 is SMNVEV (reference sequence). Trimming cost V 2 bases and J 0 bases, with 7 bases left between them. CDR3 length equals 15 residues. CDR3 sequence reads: CASSLPTANTGELFF. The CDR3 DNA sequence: TGTGCCAGCAGTTTACCAACGGCGAACACCGGGGAGCTGTTTTTT.

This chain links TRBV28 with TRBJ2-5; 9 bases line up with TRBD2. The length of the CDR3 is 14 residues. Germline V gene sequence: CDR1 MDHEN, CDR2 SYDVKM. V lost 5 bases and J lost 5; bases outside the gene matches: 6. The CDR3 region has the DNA TGTGCCAGCAGTATTCCTAGCGGGAAGGAGACCCAGTACTTC. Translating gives CASSIPSGKETQYF.

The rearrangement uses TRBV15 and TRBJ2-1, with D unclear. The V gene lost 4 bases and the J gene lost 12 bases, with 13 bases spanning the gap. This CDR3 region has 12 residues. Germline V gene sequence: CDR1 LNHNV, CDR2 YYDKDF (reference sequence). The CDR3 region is CATSNPGLGQFF. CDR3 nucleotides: TGTGCCACCAGCAACCCAGGATTAGGGCAGTTCTTC.

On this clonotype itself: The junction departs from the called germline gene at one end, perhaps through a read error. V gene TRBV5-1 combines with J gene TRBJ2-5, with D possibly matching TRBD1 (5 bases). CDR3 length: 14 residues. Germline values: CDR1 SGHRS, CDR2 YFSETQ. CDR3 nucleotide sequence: TGCGCCAGTAGCTCCTCAGGGATAGAAGAGACCCAGTACTTC. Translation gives CASSSSGIEETQYF.

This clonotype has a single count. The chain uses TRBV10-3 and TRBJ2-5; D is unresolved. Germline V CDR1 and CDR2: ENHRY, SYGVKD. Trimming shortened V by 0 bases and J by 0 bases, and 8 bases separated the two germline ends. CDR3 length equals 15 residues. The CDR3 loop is CAISESGWYQETQYF. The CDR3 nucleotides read TGTGCCATCAGTGAGTCAGGGTGGTACCAAGAGACCCAGTACTTC.

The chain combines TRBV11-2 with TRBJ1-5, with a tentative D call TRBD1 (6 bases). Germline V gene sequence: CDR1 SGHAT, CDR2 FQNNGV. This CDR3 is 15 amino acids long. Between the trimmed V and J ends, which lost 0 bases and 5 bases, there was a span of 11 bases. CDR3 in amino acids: CASSLDTGSYQPQHF. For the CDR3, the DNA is TGTGCCAGCAGCTTAGATACAGGGTCTTATCAGCCCCAGCATTTT. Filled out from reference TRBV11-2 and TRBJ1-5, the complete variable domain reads EAGVAQSPRYKIIEKRQSVAFWCNPISGHATLYWYQQILGQGPKLLIQFQNNGVVDDSQLPKDRFSAERLKGVDSTLKIQPAKLEDSAVYLCASSLDTGSYQPQHFGDGTRLSIL.

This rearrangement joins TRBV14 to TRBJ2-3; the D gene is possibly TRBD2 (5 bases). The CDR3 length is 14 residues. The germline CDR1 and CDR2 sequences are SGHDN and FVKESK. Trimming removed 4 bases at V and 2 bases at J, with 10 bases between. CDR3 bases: TGTGCCAGCAGCCGTGGACTCAACACAGATACGCAGTATTTT. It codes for CASSRGLNTDTQYF.

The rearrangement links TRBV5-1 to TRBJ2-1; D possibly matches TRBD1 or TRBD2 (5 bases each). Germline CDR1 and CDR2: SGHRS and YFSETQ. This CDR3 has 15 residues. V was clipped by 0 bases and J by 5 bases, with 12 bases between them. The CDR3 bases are TGCGCCAGCAGCTTGGCGGTCGGGGCACACAATGAGCAGTTCTTC. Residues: CASSLAVGAHNEQFF.

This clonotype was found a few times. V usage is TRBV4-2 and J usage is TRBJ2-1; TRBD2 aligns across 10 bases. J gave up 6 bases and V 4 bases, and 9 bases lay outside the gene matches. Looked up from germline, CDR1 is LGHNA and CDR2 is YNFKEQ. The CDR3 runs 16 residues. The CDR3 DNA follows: TGTGCCAGCAGCCGGAAGGAGCTAGCGGGGGTCAATGAGCAGTTCTTC. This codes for CASSRKELAGVNEQFF.

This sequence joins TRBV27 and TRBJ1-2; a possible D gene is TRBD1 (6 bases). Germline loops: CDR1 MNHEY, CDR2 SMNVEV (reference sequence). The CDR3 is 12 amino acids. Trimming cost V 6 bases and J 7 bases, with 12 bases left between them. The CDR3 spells CASRARDTGYTF. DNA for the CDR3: TGTGCCAGCAGGGCCCGGGACACTGGCTACACCTTC.

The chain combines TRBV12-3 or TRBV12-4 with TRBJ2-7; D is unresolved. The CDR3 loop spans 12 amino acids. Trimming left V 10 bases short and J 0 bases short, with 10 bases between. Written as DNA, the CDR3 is TGTGCCAACTCCTATAGCTCCTACGAGCAGTACTTC. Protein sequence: CANSYSSYEQYF.

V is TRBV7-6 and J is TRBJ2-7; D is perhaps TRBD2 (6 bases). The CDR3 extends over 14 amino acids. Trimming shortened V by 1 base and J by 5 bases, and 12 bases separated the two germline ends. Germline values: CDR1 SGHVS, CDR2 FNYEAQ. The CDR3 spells CASSLEAGRHEQYF. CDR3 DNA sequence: TGTGCCAGCAGCTTAGAGGCAGGGAGGCACGAGCAGTACTTC.

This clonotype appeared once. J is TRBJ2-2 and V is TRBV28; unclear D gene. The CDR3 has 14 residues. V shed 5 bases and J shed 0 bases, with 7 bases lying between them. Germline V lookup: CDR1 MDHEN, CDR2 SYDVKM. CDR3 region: CASSRGSNTGELFF. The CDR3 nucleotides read TGTGCCAGCAGTCGCGGTTCGAACACCGGGGAGCTGTTTTTT. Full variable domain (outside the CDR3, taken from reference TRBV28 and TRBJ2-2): DVKVTQSSRYLVKRTGEKVFLECVQDMDHENMFWYRQDPGLGLRLIYFSYDVKMKEKGDIPEGYSVSREKKERFSLILESASTNQTSMYLCASSRGSNTGELFFGEGSRLTVL.